The 14 T cell receptor beta chains in this list originate from one sample, sequenced in a study of tumor-infiltrating lymphocytes in primary liver carcinoma. Using a constant-region primer together with ProtoScript II reverse transcriptase, TCR beta cDNA was made from about 500 ng of total RNA. Three-round nested multiplex PCR performed with slightly modified ARM-PCR produced the TCR beta libraries. For around 10 cycles apiece, the opening two PCR rounds ran with TRBV1-TRBV30 forward primers and a C-beta reverse primer. From the multiplex PCR reads, TCRdb called clonotypes with MiXCR, one entry per CDR3 protein. The sample consists of 250,000 to 350,000 distinct CDR3 sequences, almost 60% of them appearing once. RNA isolated from unsorted whole blood supplied the blood RNA, with germline DNA also extracted. The specimen sequenced was peripheral blood. Source of these receptors: a woman aged 25 to 45 with primary liver carcinoma and hepatitis B virus infection.

Worth noting for this clonotype: A much larger clonotype is one base distant, so this may be a read error. The DNA of the CDR3 is TGTGCCAGGACCTTCACACCGGCTAACACTGAAGCTTTCTTT. It translates to CARTFTPANTEAFF. The J gene is TRBJ1-1, the V gene TRBV6-1, with D uncertain. The V and J ends lost 9 bases and 2 bases respectively, with 16 bases between them. This CDR3 has 14 amino acids. Germline V gene lookup returns CDR1 MNHNS and CDR2 SASEGT.

About this clonotype itself: One junction end disagrees with the germline gene, perhaps due to a read error. This chain connects TRBV5-5 to TRBJ2-1; a weak D match, TRBD2 (5 bases). The CDR3 runs to 13 residues. Germline CDR1 and CDR2: SGHKS and YYEKEE (reference sequence). The CDR3 coding sequence is TGTGCCGGCAGCTTGGACTTTTACAATGAGCAGTTCTTC. Residues: CAGSLDFYNEQFF.

This clonotype has only a few counts. The rearrangement links TRBV6-6 to TRBJ1-5; D remains unclear. This CDR3 comprises 13 residues. In germline, CDR1 is MNHNY, CDR2 SVGAGI (reference sequence). Trimming removed 7 bases at V and 5 bases at J, with 12 bases between. The CDR3 spells CASTLTMYQPQHF. The DNA for the CDR3 is TGTGCCAGCACTCTGACAATGTATCAGCCCCAGCATTTT.

Details on this clonotype: The CDR3 ends on some other residue instead of the conserved phenylalanine or tryptophan, so this is likely a read error. The rearrangement joins TRBV29-1 to TRBJ2-7, with D tentatively TRBD1 (6 bases). The CDR3 extends over 14 amino acids. The V gene's germline CDR1 is SQVTM and CDR2 ANQGSEA. V lost 6 bases, J lost 2 bases, and 17 bases lay in between. The CDR3 sequence: CSVGHDRRPYEQYL. DNA of the CDR3: TGCAGCGTCGGACACGACAGGCGCCCCTACGAGCAGTACTTA.

This clonotype was seen a few times. The chain carries TRBV12-3 or TRBV12-4 and TRBJ1-1; 8 nucleotides match TRBD1. The CDR3 sequence is 15 residues long. Losses at the gene ends were 2 bases for V and 1 base for J; bases not matched to a gene: 3. In DNA, the CDR3 is TGTGCCAGCAGTTTATCAGGGGGCCGGAACACTGAAGCTTTCTTT. It specifies CASSLSGGRNTEAFF.

Of note for this clonotype: A read error may produce the germline difference seen at one junction end. DNA of the CDR3: TGTGTCAGCACCGCCGCAGGGGGCTACGAGCAGTACTTC. It codes for CVSTAAGGYEQYF. The chain carries TRBV6-6 and TRBJ2-7, with 7 bases lining up with TRBD1. Germline lookup yields CDR1 MNHNY and CDR2 SVGAGI (reference sequence). The CDR3 covers 13 residues.

J is TRBJ2-2 and V is TRBV12-3 or TRBV12-4, with D perhaps assigned TRBD1 or TRBD2 (5 bases each). V was pared by 6 bases and J by 2 bases, with 10 bases between. This CDR3 spans 14 amino acids. DNA for the CDR3: TGTGCCAGCAGCCCCGGGGCCAACACCGGGGAGCTGTTTTTT. The encoded protein is CASSPGANTGELFF.

Turning to this clonotype: This could be a read error, since a much larger clone is one nucleotide away. Here the CDR3 DNA reads TGCGCCAGCAGCCAAGGCCCGGCACGCACGTCCGGGGAGCTGTTTTTT. This sequence encodes CASSQGPARTSGELFF. The chain uses TRBV4-3 and TRBJ2-2; no clear D gene. The germline CDR1 and CDR2 sequences are LGHNA and YSLEER. V was cut by 1 base and J by 6 bases, with 15 bases left in between. The CDR3 spans 16 residues.

As concerns this clonotype: Just one base apart from a much larger clone, this may be a read error. This CDR3 is missing its conserved last phenylalanine or tryptophan, likely due to a read error. The V gene is TRBV11-1, the J gene TRBJ2-1; tentatively, D is TRBD2 (6 bases). CDR1 and CDR2 (germline): SGHAT, FQDESV (reference sequence). This CDR3 region has 15 residues. With 3 bases removed from V and 9 bases from J, the gap between germline ends came to 18 bases. CDR3 loop: CASSFGGRGNSEQFL. DNA for the CDR3: TGTGCCAGCAGCTTCGGGGGACGGGGTAACAGTGAGCAGTTCTTA.

The chain recombines TRBV28 with TRBJ2-3; no clear D gene. V was trimmed by 8 bases and J by 0 bases, leaving 9 bases between them. This CDR3 comprises 13 residues. Germline-derived CDR1 and CDR2 are MDHEN and SYDVKM. The CDR3 sequence: CASGRSSTDTQYF. The CDR3 nucleotides read TGTGCCAGCGGCCGGTCTAGCACAGATACGCAGTATTTT.

This clonotype occurred many times. The chain has TRBV29-1 and TRBJ2-7, with 7 bases aligning to TRBD1. The CDR3 has 14 residues. The germline CDR1 and CDR2 sequences are SQVTM and ANQGSEA. The V gene end was trimmed by 0 bases and the J gene end by 2 bases; junction bases not matched to a gene: 4. CDR3 protein: CSVEDRDSPYEQYF. The CDR3 region has the DNA TGCAGCGTTGAAGATAGGGACAGTCCCTACGAGCAGTACTTC.

This clonotype was counted many times. The rearrangement links TRBV28 to TRBJ2-2, with no clear D. Germline CDR1 reads MDHEN; CDR2 reads SYDVKM. V lost 4 bases, J lost 2 bases, and 2 bases lay in between. The CDR3 has 12 amino acids. Written as DNA, the CDR3 is TGTGCCAGCAGTTACAACACCGGGGAGCTGTTTTTT. This gives the protein CASSYNTGELFF.

The rearrangement joins TRBV29-1 to TRBJ1-1; 7 bases match TRBD1. With 7 bases clipped from V and 3 bases from J, the junction kept 8 bases outside the gene matches. CDR3 length: 13 amino acids. CDR1 is SQVTM, CDR2 ANQGSEA, per germline. The CDR3 nucleotides read TGCAGCGCTTCGGAGGGGGCGGACACTGAAGCTTTCTTT. Encoded protein: CSASEGADTEAFF.

Worth noting for this clonotype: Being one base from a much bigger clone, this may be a read error. The genes are TRBV11-2 and TRBJ2-4; D remains unclear. This CDR3 has 16 amino acids. Germline assignment: CDR1 SGHAT and CDR2 FQNNGV. The DNA of the CDR3 is TGTGCCAGCAGACCGACCCCCTGGGGTAGGATAAACGTTCAGTACTTC. Residues: CASRPTPWGRINVQYF.